This T cell receptor (beta chain) was sequenced in a study of blood T cells in healthy people across ages. Study findings and constraints: Researchers said unsorted PBMCs prevented a conclusive naive versus antigen-experienced comparison.

Turning to this clonotype: Its cognate antigen is unknown.

Russia was home to the donors, healthy Caucasian individuals aged about 6 to 100. With each sample, at least 6 micrograms of total RNA were extracted. Through a sample-barcoded 5' primer and a J-beta primer mix, a second PCR was run for roughly 6 to 12 cycles. Sequencing recovered at least 2.5 million CDR3-containing paired-end reads from each sample. MiXCR was run by TCRdb on the 5' RACE reads, yielding one entry per CDR3 protein. The data contain 1.8 million or so distinct CDR3 sequences, 39% of them singletons. From germline, CDR1 is ENHRY and CDR2 SYGVKD. Between the trimmed V and J ends, which lost 7 bases and 0 bases, there was a span of 10 bases. CDR3 length equals 15 residues.

The J gene is TRBJ1-6, the V gene TRBV10-3; D ambiguous. This receptor was identified in a human donor in good health. Material: blood. CDR3 amino acids: CAIKRDSSYNSPLHF. As DNA, the CDR3 is TGTGCCATCAAAAGGGATAGCTCCTATAATTCACCCCTCCACTTT.